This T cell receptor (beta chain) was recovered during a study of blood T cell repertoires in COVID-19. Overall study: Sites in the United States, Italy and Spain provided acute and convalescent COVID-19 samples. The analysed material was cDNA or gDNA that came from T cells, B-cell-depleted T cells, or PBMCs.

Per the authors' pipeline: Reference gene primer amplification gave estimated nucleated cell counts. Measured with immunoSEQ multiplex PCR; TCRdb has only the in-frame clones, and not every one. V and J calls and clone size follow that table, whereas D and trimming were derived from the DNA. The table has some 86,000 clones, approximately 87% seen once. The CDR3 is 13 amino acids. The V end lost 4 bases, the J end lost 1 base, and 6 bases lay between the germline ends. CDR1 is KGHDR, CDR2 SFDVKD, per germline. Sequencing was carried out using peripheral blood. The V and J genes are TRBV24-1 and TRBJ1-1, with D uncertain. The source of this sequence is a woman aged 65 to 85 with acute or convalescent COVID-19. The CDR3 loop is CATSESGNTEAFF. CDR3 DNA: TGTGCCACCAGTGAGTCAGGGAACACTGAAGCTTTCTTT.